Below, one T cell receptor (beta chain) is given with its context. Antigen specificity is unknown. This record belongs to a study of blood T cells in healthy people across ages. About the study: With template switching, about one barcoded beta molecule was captured per two T cells.

The CDR3 length is 12 residues. V lost 0 bases and J lost 8, with 7 bases in between. Per the germline V gene, CDR1 is MNHNY and CDR2 is SVGAGI (reference sequence). Points from the study as a whole: Changes in expanded clonotypes were possibly confounded, as the CMV status of donors was unknown.

PCR was performed a second time for about 6 to 12 cycles using a sample-barcoded 5' primer and a J-beta primer mix. TCRdb re-called the 5' RACE reads with MiXCR, one entry per CDR3 protein. The table shows around 850,000 distinct CDR3 sequences, with roughly 40% occurring only once. Investigators took about 9.2 milliliters of peripheral blood from every donor. The chain carries TRBV6-6 and TRBJ1-1, with D uncertain. The sample comprised blood. The TCR sequence derives from a man younger than 35 in good health. The CDR3 loop is CASSYSTQEAFF. CDR3 coding DNA: TGTGCCAGCAGTTACTCGACCCAGGAAGCTTTCTTT.